The TCR beta chain under discussion was sequenced for a study of lymphopenia after photon versus proton radiotherapy. Study-level points and caveats: Proton therapy kept repertoires fairly stable, unlike photons, which gained effector/memory cells. In patients who died, overall survival fell as post-nadir TCR diversity dropped more. Oligoclonal CD8+ Temra expansion after nadir drove photon patients' diversity drop.

Clones were read by immunoSEQ multiplex PCR, and TCRdb kept only the in-frame ones, dropping some. Of about 58,000 clones in the sample, roughly 80% were seen once. Germline CDR1 and CDR2: LGHNA and YNFKEQ. V shed 0 bases and J shed 5 bases, with 14 bases lying between them. The CDR3 length is 16 residues. A remark on this clone: Its cognate antigen is unknown.

The sample in question was peripheral blood, obtained from a patient treated with proton-based radiotherapy. V usage is TRBV4-2 and J usage is TRBJ1-3, with a weak D call TRBD1 (6 bases). The TCR was taken from a man in his 60s with pancreatic cancer. The CDR3 sequence is CASSQDLGARRNTIYF. CDR3 bases: TGTGCCAGCAGCCAAGATTTGGGGGCTAGGAGAAACACCATATATTTT.